The present TCR beta chain was sequenced within a study of blood T cell repertoires in COVID-19. Whole-study context: The United States, Italy and Spain were the sources of the acute and convalescent COVID-19 samples. PBMCs, B-cell-depleted T cells, or T cells were the source of the cDNA or gDNA that made up the material.

How the authors handled the data: The authors estimated nucleated cell counts from reference gene primer amplification. Sequencing used immunoSEQ multiplex PCR; TCRdb keeps in-frame clones, though not all of them. D and trimming come from the DNA, and the V and J calls and clone size come from that table. The sample gives 260,000 or so clones, more than 80% of which show up once; around 7% is in the top ten. This CDR3 has 16 residues. After removal of 4 bases from V and 5 bases from J, the junction contained 9 bases not matched to a gene. Germline CDR1 reads SGHVS; CDR2 reads FNYEAQ. The Seattle patients, enrolled during active infection, were followed longitudinally.

This TCR derives from a woman of 80 years or more with COVID-19, enrolled during active disease. The sequencing input was peripheral blood. The rearrangement joins TRBV7-6 to TRBJ2-7, with 12 bases aligning to TRBD2. CDR3 DNA sequence: TGTGCCAGCAGCTACCGACTAGCGGGGGAAGAGGACGAGCAGTACTTC. As protein: CASSYRLAGEEDEQYF.